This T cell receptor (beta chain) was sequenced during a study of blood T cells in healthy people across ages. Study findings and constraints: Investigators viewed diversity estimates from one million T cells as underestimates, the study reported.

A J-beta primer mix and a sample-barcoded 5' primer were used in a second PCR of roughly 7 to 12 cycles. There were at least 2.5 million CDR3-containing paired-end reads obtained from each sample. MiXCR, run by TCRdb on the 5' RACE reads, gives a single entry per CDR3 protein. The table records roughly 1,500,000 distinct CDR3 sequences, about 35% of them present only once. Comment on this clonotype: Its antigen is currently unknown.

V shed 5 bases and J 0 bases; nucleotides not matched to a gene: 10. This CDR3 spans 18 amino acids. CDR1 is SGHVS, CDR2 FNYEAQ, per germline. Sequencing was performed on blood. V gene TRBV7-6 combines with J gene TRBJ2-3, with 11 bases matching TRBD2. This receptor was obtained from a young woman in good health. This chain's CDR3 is CASSATLLAGASTDTQYF. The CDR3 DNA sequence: TGTGCCAGCAGCGCAACTTTACTAGCGGGGGCTAGCACAGATACGCAGTATTTT.